One sample yielded the 24 T cell receptor beta chains listed below, sequenced in a study of cytomegalovirus exposure and HLA in healthy donors. Use of 60 Vbeta and 13 Jbeta primers characterized the PCR. The table came from immunoSEQ multiplex PCR; TCRdb's copy has only in-frame clones and leaves some out. The table shows around 130,000 clones, with around 83% occurring only once. The sequenced material came from PBMCs. The receptor set was obtained from a woman under 30 in good health and CMV-seropositive.

The CDR3 region is CASSWGGHPGANVLTF. The CDR3, as DNA: TGTGCCAGCAGTTGGGGGGGGCACCCTGGGGCCAACGTCCTGACTTTC. This sequence joins TRBV7-8 and TRBJ2-6; tentative D call: TRBD2 (7 bases). Germline CDR1 SGHVS, CDR2 FQNEAQ. The germline V and J ends were trimmed by 6 bases and 2 bases, with 14 bases remaining between them. The CDR3 sequence is 16 residues long.

The gene calls are TRBV4-1 and TRBJ2-7, with 13 bases aligning to TRBD2. The CDR3 is 14 residues long. Germline values: CDR1 MGHRA, CDR2 YSYEKL. V dropped 4 bases and J dropped 5; count of bases not matched to a gene: 2. CDR3 protein: CASSLGTSGNEQYF. CDR3 DNA: TGCGCCAGCAGCCTCGGGACTAGCGGGAACGAGCAGTACTTC.

The rearrangement links TRBV25-1 to TRBJ2-1; a possible D gene is TRBD2 (5 bases). Germline V gene data show CDR1 as MGHDK and CDR2 as SYGVNS. This CDR3 contains 16 residues. Between the trimmed V and J ends, which lost 7 bases and 9 bases, there was a span of 25 bases. This CDR3 reads CASTNSRLSGEREQFF. The CDR3 nucleotides are TGTGCCAGCACCAACTCTCGACTCTCCGGGGAGCGTGAGCAGTTCTTC.

The chain has TRBV6-1 and TRBJ1-4; TRBD1 might be the D (5 bases). Germline-derived CDR1 and CDR2 are MNHNS and SASEGT. V was clipped by 7 bases and J by 8 bases, with 17 bases between them. CDR3 length equals 14 residues. The chain's CDR3 is CASIETAGREKLFF. The CDR3 region has the DNA TGTGCCAGCATTGAGACAGCGGGCCGGGAAAAACTGTTTTTT.

The sample holds one count of this clone. This chain joins TRBV10-3 and TRBJ2-5; D might be TRBD2 (6 bases). V was pared by 4 bases and J by 1 base, with 10 bases between. From germline, CDR1 is ENHRY and CDR2 SYGVKD. The CDR3 length is 14 residues. CDR3 region: CAISVLSGQETQYF. CDR3 in DNA: TGTGCCATCAGTGTGCTTAGCGGCCAAGAGACCCAGTACTTC.

This clone was seen a handful of times. This rearrangement joins TRBV5-6 to TRBJ2-7, with D possibly matching TRBD2 (6 bases). This CDR3 contains 11 residues. V shed 5 bases and J shed 5 bases, with 8 bases lying between them. The germline gives CDR1 SGHDT, CDR2 YYEEEE. CDR3 residues: CASSWGDEQYF. As DNA, the CDR3 is TGTGCCAGCAGTTGGGGGGACGAGCAGTACTTC.

This chain uses TRBV9 with TRBJ1-1, with unresolved D. Trimming pared 4 bases from V and 0 bases from J, leaving 4 bases between. Per germline, CDR1 SGDLS and CDR2 YYNGEE. CDR3 size: 12 residues. Here the CDR3 DNA reads TGTGCCAGCAGCACTTTGAACACTGAAGCTTTCTTT. This codes for CASSTLNTEAFF. Looking up the rest from reference TRBV9 and TRBJ1-1 gives the full variable domain: DSGVTQTPKHLITATGQRVTLRCSPRSGDLSVYWYQQSLDQGLQFLIQYYNGEERAKGNILERFSAQQFPDLHSELNLSSLELGDSALYFCASSTLNTEAFFGQGTRLTVV.

The V and J genes are TRBV2 and TRBJ1-5; D uncertain. There are 14 residues in the CDR3. Germline V CDR1 and CDR2: SNHLY, FYNNEI. V dropped 2 bases and J dropped 7 bases, with 12 bases sitting between them. CDR3 region: CASSEYGGEQPQHF. Here the CDR3 DNA reads TGTGCCAGCAGTGAATACGGAGGTGAACAGCCCCAGCATTTT.

This clone was picked up one time. This CDR3 reads CASTPGPGVNTEAFF. DNA of the CDR3: TGTGCCAGCACACCAGGGCCAGGAGTGAACACTGAAGCTTTCTTT. V usage is TRBV7-2 and J usage is TRBJ1-1; tentative D call: TRBD1 (5 bases). V lost 7 bases and J lost 0, with 15 bases in between. CDR1 and CDR2 (germline): SGHTA, FQGNSA. The CDR3 is made up of 15 amino acids. Based on the CDR3 plus reference TRBV7-2 and TRBJ1-1, the full variable domain is GAGVSQSPSNKVTEKGKDVELRCDPISGHTALYWYRQSLGQGLEFLIYFQGNSAPDKSGLPSDRFSAERTGGSVSTLTIQRTQQEDSAVYLCASTPGPGVNTEAFFGQGTRLTVV.

The chain couples TRBV10-3 to TRBJ1-2; possible D gene TRBD1, 5 bases. From germline, CDR1 is ENHRY and CDR2 SYGVKD. The CDR3 contains 12 residues. The germline V and J ends were trimmed by 9 bases and 6 bases, with 14 bases remaining between them. CDR3 DNA: TGTGCCATTACAGGCACGGGGGATGGCTACACCTTC. This gives the protein CAITGTGDGYTF.

The gene calls are TRBV9 and TRBJ2-1; 8 nucleotides match TRBD2. The CDR3 is made up of 14 amino acids. The J segment lost 8 bases and the V segment lost 3 bases, leaving 7 bases of the junction unmatched. Germline loops: CDR1 SGDLS, CDR2 YYNGEE. This chain's CDR3 is CASSDRRGGDEQFF. CDR3 nucleotide sequence: TGTGCCAGCAGCGACCGTCGGGGGGGCGATGAGCAGTTCTTC.

The genes are TRBV19 and TRBJ1-3; maybe TRBD1 (5 bases). With 5 bases removed from V and 8 bases from J, the gap between germline ends came to 10 bases. The length of the CDR3 is 12 residues. The V gene's germline CDR1 is LNHDA and CDR2 SQIVND (reference sequence). The CDR3 DNA follows: TGTGCCAGTAGTCTTCAGACAGACACCATATATTTT. The encoded protein is CASSLQTDTIYF.

CDR3 residues: CASRAGRMGIGYGYTF. As DNA, the CDR3 is TGTGCCAGCAGGGCGGGACGGATGGGCATCGGCTATGGCTACACCTTC. J is TRBJ1-2 and V is TRBV7-9; perhaps TRBD1 as D (5 bases). V was pared by 6 bases and J by 4 bases, with 21 bases between. CDR1 SEHNR and CDR2 FQNEAQ come from the germline V gene (reference sequence). The CDR3 is 16 residues long. The whole variable domain, filled in from reference TRBV7-9 and TRBJ1-2, reads DTGVSQNPRHKITKRGQNVTFRCDPISEHNRLYWYRQTLGQGPEFLTYFQNEAQLEKSRLLSDRFSAERPKGSFSTLEIQRTEQGDSAMYLCASRAGRMGIGYGYTFGSGTRLTVV.

The rearrangement joins TRBV19 to TRBJ2-1; 9 nucleotides agree with TRBD2. Germline V gives CDR1 LNHDA, CDR2 SQIVND (reference sequence). The CDR3 loop spans 13 amino acids. Trimming took 6 bases from V and 7 from J; bases not matched to a gene: 4. This chain's CDR3 is CASRLAGSNEQFF. The DNA for the CDR3 is TGTGCCAGTAGACTAGCGGGTTCGAATGAGCAGTTCTTC.

CDR3 DNA: TGTGCCAGCAGTAACTCAGGGAGGACTGAAGCTTTCTTT. Encoded protein: CASSNSGRTEAFF. The rearrangement joins TRBV28 to TRBJ1-1; weak D call: TRBD1 (5 bases). There are 13 residues in the CDR3. V lost 5 bases and J lost 5, with 12 bases in between. CDR1 and CDR2 (germline): MDHEN, SYDVKM.

This clone came up a few times. The J gene is TRBJ2-4, the V gene TRBV19; a possible D gene is TRBD2 (6 bases). V was pared by 6 bases and J by 2 bases, with 23 bases between. There are 18 residues in the CDR3. The germline V gene has CDR1 LNHDA and CDR2 SQIVND (reference sequence). This chain's CDR3 is CASSMASGVGVTKNIQYF. The CDR3 DNA reads TGTGCCAGTAGCATGGCGTCGGGAGTGGGGGTTACCAAAAACATTCAGTACTTC.

This clone appeared a few times. The rearrangement joins TRBV27 to TRBJ2-1; TRBD2 aligns across 7 bases. This CDR3 has 16 residues. Trimming removed 3 bases from V and 6 bases from J; junction bases left unmatched: 11. Germline V CDR1 and CDR2: MNHEY, SMNVEV (reference sequence). The CDR3 is CASSLISSGSGNEQFF. The CDR3 bases are TGTGCCAGCAGTTTGATCTCTAGCGGCTCGGGCAATGAGCAGTTCTTC.

This clone was detected only once. The rearrangement joins TRBV19 to TRBJ2-2, with 10 bases aligning to TRBD2. V was clipped by 4 bases and J by 3 bases; unmatched bases: 8. This CDR3 is built from 17 residues. Germline V gene data show CDR1 as LNHDA and CDR2 as SQIVND (reference sequence). CDR3 in amino acids: CASSSPSGGADTGELFF. The CDR3 coding sequence is TGTGCCAGTAGTAGCCCCAGCGGGGGGGCCGACACCGGGGAGCTGTTTTTT.

The chain recombines TRBV7-2 with TRBJ2-5; 12 bases are a match to TRBD2. The CDR3 contains 16 residues. With 5 bases clipped from V and 5 bases from J, the junction kept 9 bases outside the gene matches. CDR1 is SGHTA, CDR2 FQGNSA, per germline. The CDR3 bases are TGTGCCAGCAGCCTGGGACTAGCGGGTCCCGGGGAGACCCAGTACTTC. It is translated as CASSLGLAGPGETQYF. The entire variable domain, with the rest obtained from reference TRBV7-2 and TRBJ2-5, is as follows: GAGVSQSPSNKVTEKGKDVELRCDPISGHTALYWYRQSLGQGLEFLIYFQGNSAPDKSGLPSDRFSAERTGGSVSTLTIQRTQQEDSAVYLCASSLGLAGPGETQYFGPGTRLLVL.

The chain joins TRBV5-6 to TRBJ2-1; D is perhaps TRBD1 (5 bases). Trimming pared 1 base from V and 7 bases from J, leaving 18 bases between. The CDR3 runs to 16 residues. CDR1 is SGHDT, CDR2 YYEEEE, per germline. The CDR3 DNA is TGTGCCAGCAGCTTGATGAACGCCAGGGTAGGGAATGAGCAGTTCTTC. Encoded protein: CASSLMNARVGNEQFF. Full variable domain (outside the CDR3, taken from reference TRBV5-6 and TRBJ2-1): DAGVTQSPTHLIKTRGQQVTLRCSPKSGHDTVSWYQQALGQGPQFIFQYYEEEERQRGNFPDRFSGHQFPNYSSELNVNALLLGDSALYLCASSLMNARVGNEQFFGPGTRLTVL.

V and J are TRBV14 and TRBJ2-7, with TRBD1 matching over 7 bases. The V segment lost 3 bases and the J segment 0 bases; nucleotides outside the gene matches: 5. CDR3 length equals 15 residues. Germline V CDR1 and CDR2: SGHDN, FVKESK. The CDR3 loop reads CASSHPTGTSYEQYF. The CDR3 nucleotides are TGTGCCAGCAGCCACCCGACAGGGACCTCCTACGAGCAGTACTTC.

The chain links TRBV5-1 to TRBJ1-5, with D unresolved. Trimming took 4 bases from V and 7 from J, leaving 12 bases between them. From germline, CDR1 is SGHRS and CDR2 YFSETQ. The CDR3 spans 13 residues. CDR3 nucleotides: TGCGCCAGCAGCCCGAGTACAGACCAGCCCCAGCATTTT. Encoded protein: CASSPSTDQPQHF.

CDR3 DNA: TGCGCCAGCTCCGGGACAGATAATTCACCCCTCCACTTT. Protein sequence: CASSGTDNSPLHF. The chain has TRBV5-1 and TRBJ1-6, with 7 positions matching TRBD1. J lost 5 bases, V lost 7 bases, and 3 bases had no gene match. Germline V gives CDR1 SGHRS, CDR2 YFSETQ. The CDR3 contains 13 residues.

The V call is TRBV6-4, the J call TRBJ1-1; the D is unclear. The CDR3 consists of 9 residues. Per germline, CDR1 MRHNA and CDR2 SNTAGT. Trimming left V 7 bases short and J 8 bases short, with 5 bases between. CDR3 residues: CASIREAFF. CDR3 sequence (DNA): TGTGCCAGCATCAGAGAAGCTTTCTTT.